These T cell receptor beta chains were read from a single sample in a study of CD8 T cells in ankylosing spondylitis. TCRdb reprocessed the 5' RACE reads via MiXCR and lists one record per CDR3 protein. The profile shows more than 200,000 distinct CDR3 sequences, roughly a quarter of them singletons. The sample taken for sequencing was blood, either unsorted or a sorted T cell fraction (not recorded which). The receptors originated from a male donor with ankylosing spondylitis or in good health (not recorded which). Each CDR3 is given with its conserved first and last residue.

V	J	CDR3
TRBV29-1	TRBJ1-2	CKVGEGTNYGYTF
TRBV10-3	TRBJ2-7	CAISEGTRSAFYSEQYF
TRBV20-1	TRBJ2-1	CSGTDPASGEQFF
TRBV10-3	TRBJ2-1	CAIGGDRGTNEQFF
TRBV5-1	TRBJ2-3	CASSPQGAYTDTQYF
TRBV12-3/TRBV12-4	TRBJ1-6	CASSYIGNSPLHF
TRBV28	TRBJ2-5	CASRPQAVQETQYF
TRBV24-1	TRBJ2-4	CATSDLLNPNIQYF
TRBV12-3/TRBV12-4	TRBJ1-6	CASSLQGSVSPLHF
TRBV20-1	TRBJ2-3	CSASALAGASTDTQYF
TRBV6-5	TRBJ2-4	CASSYSLAGGQEENIQYF
TRBV5-1	TRBJ2-5	CASSFRQGGPGETQYF
TRBV20-1	TRBJ1-1	CSAPTGARTTEAFF
TRBV7-6	TRBJ2-7	CASSPWGGDSYEQYF
TRBV20-1	TRBJ2-3	CGGTSTDTQYF
TRBV24-1	TRBJ2-2	CATSDSGTGVNTGELFF
TRBV3-1	TRBJ1-2	CASSPGQGNGYTF
TRBV20-1	TRBJ2-3	CSAPPMLAGGIDTQYF
TRBV5-1	TRBJ1-3	CASSLEPGQRISGNTIYF
TRBV20-1	TRBJ1-1	CRGGTAEAFF
TRBV12-3/TRBV12-4	TRBJ2-7	CASSLGQGMSEQYF
TRBV9	TRBJ2-7	CASSVEGNEQYF
TRBV25-1	TRBJ2-1	CASSRSEQFF
TRBV6-1	TRBJ2-7	CASSETSGGYYEQYF